A selection of T cell receptor beta chains follows, all from one sample in a study of CD8 T cells in ankylosing spondylitis. TCRdb passed the 5' RACE reads through MiXCR, listing each CDR3 protein once. The sample consists of hundreds of thousands of distinct CDR3 sequences, roughly 12% of them appearing once. The specimen was blood, either unsorted or a sorted T cell fraction (not recorded which). Source of these receptors: a male donor with ankylosing spondylitis. The CDR3 runs from the conserved cysteine through the conserved F or W. D genes are given only for firm matches. Clone size is given for some rows only: seen once, a few or many times, or a class if the clone is expanded.

J gene: TRBJ1-5
D gene: TRBD1
V gene: TRBV20-1
clone size: many
CDR3 DNA: TGCAGTGCTAGGCGGGACAGAGATCAGCCCCAGCATTTT
CDR3 protein: CSARRDRDQPQHF

J gene: TRBJ2-2
D gene: NA
V gene: TRBV12-3/TRBV12-4
clone size: few
CDR3 DNA: TGTGCCAGCAGTTTTTATTTCGGGGACGGGGCCGGGGAGCTGTTTTTT
CDR3 protein: CASSFYFGDGAGELFF

J gene: TRBJ2-3
D gene: NA
V gene: TRBV7-8
clone size: NA
CDR3 DNA: TGTGCCAGCAGCTTACGGTTGCAGGGGCCGGCAGATACGCAGTATTTT
CDR3 protein: CASSLRLQGPADTQYF

J gene: TRBJ2-3
D gene: NA
V gene: TRBV20-1
clone size: few
CDR3 DNA: TGCAGTGCTAGTGTCTCAACGGGGGGCCTCCGCACAGATACGCAGTATTTT
CDR3 protein: CSASVSTGGLRTDTQYF

J gene: TRBJ2-7
D gene: NA
V gene: TRBV12-3/TRBV12-4
clone size: many
CDR3 DNA: TGTGCCAGCAGTTTTGGCGGATACAGCTACGAGCAGTACTTC
CDR3 protein: CASSFGGYSYEQYF

J gene: TRBJ2-1
D gene: TRBD1
V gene: TRBV5-1
clone size: NA
CDR3 DNA: TGCGCCAGCAGCTTGGCCCCAAACGGCAGGGGGTTATCCTACAATGAGCAGTTCTTC
CDR3 protein: CASSLAPNGRGLSYNEQFF

J gene: TRBJ2-3
D gene: NA
V gene: TRBV21-1
clone size: NA
CDR3 DNA: TGTGCCAGCAGCAAGAGGGACAGAGATTTAGATACGCAGTATTTT
CDR3 protein: CASSKRDRDLDTQYF

J gene: TRBJ1-6
D gene: TRBD1
V gene: TRBV15
clone size: few
CDR3 DNA: TGTGCCACCAGCATAGAGGGACAGGGGACACCCCTCCACTTT
CDR3 protein: CATSIEGQGTPLHF

J gene: TRBJ2-5
D gene: TRBD1
V gene: TRBV20-1
clone size: NA
CDR3 DNA: TGCAGTGCTAGAGGATCAGGGGGCGCCGAGAAGACCCAGTACTTC
CDR3 protein: CSARGSGGAEKTQYF

J gene: TRBJ2-7
D gene: TRBD1
V gene: TRBV20-1
clone size: NA
CDR3 DNA: TGCAGTGCTAACGCATTACAGGGGGGAGACTACGAGCAGTACTTC
CDR3 protein: CSANALQGGDYEQYF

J gene: TRBJ2-7
D gene: TRBD2
V gene: TRBV5-1
clone size: few
CDR3 DNA: TGCGCCAGCAGCTTGGGGCCGCGGGAGACCTACGAGCAGTACTTC
CDR3 protein: CASSLGPRETYEQYF

J gene: TRBJ2-1
D gene: NA
V gene: TRBV20-1
clone size: few
CDR3 DNA: TGCAGTGCTAGAGGGGGGGAGGCCTACAATGAGCAGTTCTTC
CDR3 protein: CSARGGEAYNEQFF

J gene: TRBJ2-7
D gene: NA
V gene: TRBV6-2/TRBV6-3
clone size: few
CDR3 DNA: TGTGCCAGCAGTTACGTCCCCTCCAACCTCCCTCCCGAGCAGTACTTC
CDR3 protein: CASSYVPSNLPPEQYF

J gene: TRBJ1-1
D gene: NA
V gene: TRBV7-9
clone size: few
CDR3 DNA: TGTGCCAGCAGCTTAGGGGGCCCGGGGACTGAAGCTTTCTTT
CDR3 protein: CASSLGGPGTEAFF

J gene: TRBJ2-7
D gene: NA
V gene: TRBV4-1
clone size: NA
CDR3 DNA: TGCGTCAGCAGCCAAGGCCCCTACGAGCAGTACTTC
CDR3 protein: CVSSQGPYEQYF

J gene: TRBJ2-7
D gene: TRBD1
V gene: TRBV15
clone size: NA
CDR3 DNA: TGTGCCACCAGCAGAAACCTAGGACAGGGCTACGAGCAGTACTTC
CDR3 protein: CATSRNLGQGYEQYF

J gene: TRBJ2-5
D gene: NA
V gene: TRBV12-5
clone size: NA
CDR3 DNA: TGTGCTAGTGGACGAGACAGTCCCAAACGACAGTACTTC
CDR3 protein: CASGRDSPKRQYF

J gene: TRBJ2-7
D gene: TRBD1
V gene: TRBV5-4
clone size: NA
CDR3 DNA: TGTGCCAGCAGCTCCCAGGGGGCTATGGTCTACGAGCAGTACTTC
CDR3 protein: CASSSQGAMVYEQYF

J gene: TRBJ1-1
D gene: NA
V gene: TRBV12-3/TRBV12-4
clone size: many
CDR3 DNA: TGTGCCAGCAACGTACAGGGTTTTCACACTGAAGCTTTCTTT
CDR3 protein: CASNVQGFHTEAFF

J gene: TRBJ2-7
D gene: TRBD1
V gene: TRBV6-1
clone size: NA
CDR3 DNA: TGTGCCAGCAGTGGGGGACAGGGTGTCTACGAGCAGTACTTC
CDR3 protein: CASSGGQGVYEQYF

J gene: TRBJ1-1
D gene: NA
V gene: TRBV5-5
clone size: NA
CDR3 DNA: TGTGCCAGCAGCTTTGGAAGGGGTGAAGCTTTCTTT
CDR3 protein: CASSFGRGEAFF

J gene: TRBJ2-6
D gene: NA
V gene: TRBV27
clone size: once
CDR3 DNA: TGTGCCAGCAGCCAACATGACGGGGCCAACGTCCTGACTTTC
CDR3 protein: CASSQHDGANVLTF

J gene: TRBJ2-7
D gene: NA
V gene: TRBV12-3/TRBV12-4
clone size: few
CDR3 DNA: TGTGCCAGCAGTTTAAGGTCCGGGGTCTCCTACGAGCAGTACTTC
CDR3 protein: CASSLRSGVSYEQYF

J gene: TRBJ1-1
D gene: NA
V gene: TRBV7-8
clone size: many
CDR3 DNA: TGTGCCAGCAGCCTGGACAACACGAACACTGAAGCTTTCTTT
CDR3 protein: CASSLDNTNTEAFF

J gene: TRBJ2-2
D gene: NA
V gene: TRBV5-1
clone size: few
CDR3 DNA: TGCGCCAGCAGCTTGGCCTCACGGATAGTAGGGGAGCTGTTTTTT
CDR3 protein: CASSLASRIVGELFF

J gene: TRBJ1-1
D gene: TRBD1
V gene: TRBV28
clone size: few
CDR3 DNA: TGTGCCAGCAGACCCACAGGGGGCTGGCCTGAAGCTTTCTTT
CDR3 protein: CASRPTGGWPEAFF

J gene: TRBJ2-1
D gene: NA
V gene: TRBV7-2
clone size: many
CDR3 DNA: TGTGCCAGCAGCTTAGATCGGTCCCGCCGTGAGCAGTTCTTC
CDR3 protein: CASSLDRSRREQFF

J gene: TRBJ1-1
D gene: NA
V gene: TRBV5-1
clone size: few
CDR3 DNA: TGCGCCAGCAGCTTGGACATCGTTAACATGAACACTGAAGTTTTCTTT
CDR3 protein: CASSLDIVNMNTEVFF

J gene: TRBJ2-1
D gene: NA
V gene: TRBV19
clone size: few
CDR3 DNA: TGTGCCAGTCAGAAGAGCTCCTACAATGAGCAGTTCTTC
CDR3 protein: CASQKSSYNEQFF

J gene: TRBJ1-5
D gene: NA
V gene: TRBV6-2/TRBV6-3
clone size: many
CDR3 DNA: TGTGCCAGCAAGGGCAGGTTAATCAATCAGCCCCAGCATTTT
CDR3 protein: CASKGRLINQPQHF

J gene: TRBJ2-1
D gene: TRBD2
V gene: TRBV29-1
clone size: NA
CDR3 DNA: TGCAGCGCGGGGCCTAGCGGGGCCTACAATGAGCAGTTCTTC
CDR3 protein: CSAGPSGAYNEQFF

J gene: TRBJ2-1
D gene: NA
V gene: TRBV5-1
clone size: few
CDR3 DNA: TGCGCCAGCAGCTTACAGGGTATGGTGGATGAGCAGTTCTTC
CDR3 protein: CASSLQGMVDEQFF

J gene: TRBJ2-5
D gene: NA
V gene: TRBV7-2
clone size: few
CDR3 DNA: TGTGCCAGCAGCACAAACAGGGGAGGGTCAGAGACCCAGTACTTC
CDR3 protein: CASSTNRGGSETQYF

J gene: TRBJ2-1
D gene: NA
V gene: TRBV6-2/TRBV6-3
clone size: NA
CDR3 DNA: TGTGCCAGCAGTTACGGGGCGGGGCAGGATGAGCAGTTCTTC
CDR3 protein: CASSYGAGQDEQFF

J gene: TRBJ2-7
D gene: NA
V gene: TRBV9
clone size: few
CDR3 DNA: TGTGCCAGCAGCGTAGAAGCAAACGCCGTAACCGAGCAGTACTTC
CDR3 protein: CASSVEANAVTEQYF

J gene: TRBJ2-2
D gene: TRBD2
V gene: TRBV24-1
clone size: few
CDR3 DNA: TGTGCCACCAGTGATCCGGGACTAGCGAGGACCGGGGAGCTGTTTTTT
CDR3 protein: CATSDPGLARTGELFF

J gene: TRBJ2-3
D gene: TRBD2
V gene: TRBV7-2
clone size: NA
CDR3 DNA: TGTGCCAGCAGCTTGAGGGTAGCGGGAGTAGCAGATACGCAGTATTTT
CDR3 protein: CASSLRVAGVADTQYF

J gene: TRBJ2-1
D gene: NA
V gene: TRBV7-9
clone size: few
CDR3 DNA: TGTGCCAGCAGCTTCCCATCGAGGGGCTCCTACAATGAGCAGTTCTTC
CDR3 protein: CASSFPSRGSYNEQFF

J gene: TRBJ1-1
D gene: NA
V gene: TRBV12-3/TRBV12-4
clone size: few
CDR3 DNA: TGTGCCAGCAGTTTTCTCACGAGCACTGAAGCTTTCTTT
CDR3 protein: CASSFLTSTEAFF

J gene: TRBJ1-5
D gene: NA
V gene: TRBV6-5
clone size: few
CDR3 DNA: TGTGCCAGCAGTTTCATGGGACCGAGCAATCAGCCCCAGCATTTT
CDR3 protein: CASSFMGPSNQPQHF

J gene: TRBJ2-2
D gene: NA
V gene: TRBV10-3
clone size: few
CDR3 DNA: TGTGCCATCAGCCGATCGGGTCCTTCAAGGTTCACCGGGGAGCTGTTTTTT
CDR3 protein: CAISRSGPSRFTGELFF

J gene: TRBJ2-7
D gene: NA
V gene: TRBV27
clone size: NA
CDR3 DNA: TGTGCCAGCAGTTTAACGGGGGCGGAAGGCGAGCAGTACTTC
CDR3 protein: CASSLTGAEGEQYF

J gene: TRBJ2-1
D gene: NA
V gene: TRBV20-1
clone size: few
CDR3 DNA: TGCAGTGCCGGAAATATGATTAGGGCCAGTGAGCAGTTCTTC
CDR3 protein: CSAGNMIRASEQFF

J gene: TRBJ2-3
D gene: NA
V gene: TRBV5-6
clone size: few
CDR3 DNA: TGTGCCAGCAGCCTCGGGACGGAAAGCACAGATACGCAGTATTTT
CDR3 protein: CASSLGTESTDTQYF

J gene: TRBJ2-5
D gene: NA
V gene: TRBV5-1
clone size: NA
CDR3 DNA: TGCGCCAGCAGCTTGGAGAATAGCCAGGGCGGAGAGACCCAGTACTTC
CDR3 protein: CASSLENSQGGETQYF